Sequencing of this T cell receptor (beta chain) was carried out in a study of blood T cell repertoires in COVID-19. Turning to the study itself: Acute and convalescent COVID-19 specimens originated in the United States, Italy and Spain. T cells, B-cell-depleted T cells, or PBMCs supplied cDNA or gDNA.

Per the study methods: The assay estimated nucleated cells by amplifying reference gene primers. Data came from immunoSEQ multiplex PCR; TCRdb stores just in-frame clones and leaves some out. The V and J calls and clone size are taken from that table; D and trimming were inferred from the DNA. The repertoire consists of about 150,000 clones, with 80% to 90% occurring once and the leading ten covering roughly 3%. The germline gives CDR1 LGHNA, CDR2 YNFKEQ. CDR3 length: 21 amino acids. V trimming: 0 bases; J trimming: 0 bases; junction bases outside the gene matches: 10. The receptor was derived from a man aged 65 to 79 with acute or convalescent COVID-19. The specimen was peripheral blood. V usage is TRBV4-2 and J usage is TRBJ2-1, with 14 bases that match TRBD2. As DNA, the CDR3 is TGTGCCAGCAGCCAAGAGCCAGGACTAGCGGGAGGTCCGAGCTCCTACAATGAGCAGTTCTTC. This gives the protein CASSQEPGLAGGPSSYNEQFF.